Described below is a single T cell receptor (beta chain) sequence and its context. The antigen is unknown. This entry is derived from a study of CD8 T cells in Susac syndrome. The wider study: The Susac syndrome patients were therapy-naive, on corticosteroids, or on intravenous immunoglobulin alone at blood draw.

Broader study findings: The study found that Susac CD8+ clonal expansion peaked in TEMRA cells and active patients.

The diagnostic criteria for definite or probable disease, as recently defined, were met by the patients with Susac syndrome. The V end was cut by 0 bases, the J end by 0 bases, with 12 bases between. The CDR3 contains 17 residues. From germline, CDR1 is MNHEY and CDR2 SVGAGI. Reverse transcription of roughly 0.5 to 1 ug RNA used random hexamers. Across 54 Vbeta and 13 Jbeta, TCR beta CDR3 was amplified with immunoSEQ multiplex PCR. TCRdb reprocessed the immunoSEQ multiplex PCR reads with MiXCR, giving one entry per CDR3 protein. The table records about 76,000 distinct CDR3 sequences, approximately 94% of them present only once.

This sequence was found in a human donor with Susac syndrome. Material: CD8+ T cells from PBMCs. The chain is built from TRBV6-5 and TRBJ1-3, with D unclear. CDR3 DNA: TGTGCCAGCAGTTACTCGAGCGGGCGGGACTCTGGAAACACCATATATTTT. Translated: CASSYSSGRDSGNTIYF.